This TCR beta chain was recorded in a study of lymphopenia after photon versus proton radiotherapy. Study-level points and caveats: Photon-treated patients lost naive T cells and TCR diversity; proton-treated stayed stable. After the lymphocyte nadir, photon-treated repertoires showed oligoclonal expansion, especially of CD8+ Temra cells.

Note on this clone: Its antigen is not known.

The V gene end was trimmed by 1 base and the J gene end by 7 bases; junction bases not matched to a gene: 7. The CDR3 loop spans 15 amino acids. The germline gives CDR1 MNHEY, CDR2 SMNVEV (reference sequence). Method: immunoSEQ multiplex PCR; TCRdb's copy keeps in-frame clones and lacks some. This sample yields around 42,000 clones, of which 85% are seen a single time; approximately 2% belongs to the top ten. The source is a man aged 40-50 years with gastric cancer. This specimen consisted of peripheral blood, obtained from a patient treated with photon-based radiotherapy. This rearrangement joins TRBV27 to TRBJ1-5; TRBD1 agrees at 7 bases. CDR3 sequence: CASSLWAGGQQPQHF. As DNA, the CDR3 is TGTGCCAGCAGTTTATGGGCAGGGGGGCAGCAGCCCCAGCATTTT.